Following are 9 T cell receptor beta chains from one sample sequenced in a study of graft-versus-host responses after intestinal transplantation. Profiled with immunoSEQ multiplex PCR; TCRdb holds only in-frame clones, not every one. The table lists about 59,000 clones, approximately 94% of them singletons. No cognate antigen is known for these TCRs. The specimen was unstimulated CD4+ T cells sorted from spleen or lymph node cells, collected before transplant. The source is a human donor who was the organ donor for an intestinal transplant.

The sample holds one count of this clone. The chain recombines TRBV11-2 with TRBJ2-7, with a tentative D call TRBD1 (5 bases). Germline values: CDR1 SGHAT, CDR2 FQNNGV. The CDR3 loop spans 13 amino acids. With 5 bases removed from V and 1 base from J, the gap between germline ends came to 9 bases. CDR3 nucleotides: TGTGCCAGCAGCGAAACAGGTTCCTACGAGCAGTACTTC. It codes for CASSETGSYEQYF.

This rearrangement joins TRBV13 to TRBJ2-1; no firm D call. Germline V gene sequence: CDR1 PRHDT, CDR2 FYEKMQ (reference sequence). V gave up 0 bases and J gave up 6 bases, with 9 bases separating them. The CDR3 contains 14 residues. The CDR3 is CASSLGRQANEQFF. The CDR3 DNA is TGTGCCAGCAGCTTAGGGAGGCAAGCCAATGAGCAGTTCTTC. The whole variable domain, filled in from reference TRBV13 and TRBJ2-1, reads AAGVIQSPRHLIKEKRETATLKCYPIPRHDTVYWYQQGPGQDPQFLISFYEKMQSDKGSIPDRFSAQQFSDYHSELNMSSLELGDSALYFCASSLGRQANEQFFGPGTRLTVL.

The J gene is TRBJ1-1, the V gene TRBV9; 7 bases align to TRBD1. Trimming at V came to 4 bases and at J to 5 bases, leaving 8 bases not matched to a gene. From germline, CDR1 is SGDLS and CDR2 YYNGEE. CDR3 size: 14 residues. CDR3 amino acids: CASSPQGSRTEAFF. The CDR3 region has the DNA TGTGCCAGCAGCCCACAGGGGTCGAGGACTGAAGCTTTCTTT.

The CDR3 nucleotides read TGTGCCAGCAGCCCGCCGGGGGCCTCCGGGGAGCTGTTTTTT. The encoded protein is CASSPPGASGELFF. The J gene is TRBJ2-2, the V gene TRBV7-3; tentatively, D is TRBD1 or TRBD2 (6 bases each). Deletions cut 5 bases from V and 6 bases from J, with 13 bases between. The length of the CDR3 is 14 residues. Per the germline V gene, CDR1 is SGHTA and CDR2 is FQGTGA.

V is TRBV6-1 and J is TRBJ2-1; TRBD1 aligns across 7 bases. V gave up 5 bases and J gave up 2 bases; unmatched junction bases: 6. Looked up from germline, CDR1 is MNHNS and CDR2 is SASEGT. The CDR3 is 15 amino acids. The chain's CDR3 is CASSKRQGTYNEQFF. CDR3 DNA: TGTGCCAGCAGTAAGCGACAGGGTACCTACAATGAGCAGTTCTTC.

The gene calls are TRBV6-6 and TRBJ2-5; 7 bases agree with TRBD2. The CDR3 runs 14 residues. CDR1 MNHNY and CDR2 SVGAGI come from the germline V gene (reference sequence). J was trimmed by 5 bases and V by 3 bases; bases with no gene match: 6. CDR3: CASSYRAGVETQYF. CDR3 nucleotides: TGTGCCAGCAGTTATCGTGCGGGGGTCGAGACCCAGTACTTC.

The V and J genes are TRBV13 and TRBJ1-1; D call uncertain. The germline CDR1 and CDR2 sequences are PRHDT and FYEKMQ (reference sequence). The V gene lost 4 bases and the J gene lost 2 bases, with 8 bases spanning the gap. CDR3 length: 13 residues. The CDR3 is CASSSDRNTEAFF. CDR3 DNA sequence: TGTGCCAGCAGCTCAGACCGAAACACTGAAGCTTTCTTT.

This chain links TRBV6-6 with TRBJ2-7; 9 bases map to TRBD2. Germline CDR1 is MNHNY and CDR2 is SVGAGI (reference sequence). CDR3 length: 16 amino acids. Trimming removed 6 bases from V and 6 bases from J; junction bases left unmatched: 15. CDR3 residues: CASSRLGGGADSEQYF. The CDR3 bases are TGTGCCAGCAGCCGTCTTGGCGGGGGGGCCGATTCCGAGCAGTACTTC.

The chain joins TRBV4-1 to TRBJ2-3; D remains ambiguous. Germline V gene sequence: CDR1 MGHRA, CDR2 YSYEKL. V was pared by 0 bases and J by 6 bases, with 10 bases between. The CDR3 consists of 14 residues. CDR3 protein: CASSQDTPLDTQYF. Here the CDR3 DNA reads TGCGCCAGCAGCCAAGATACCCCCCTGGATACGCAGTATTTT.